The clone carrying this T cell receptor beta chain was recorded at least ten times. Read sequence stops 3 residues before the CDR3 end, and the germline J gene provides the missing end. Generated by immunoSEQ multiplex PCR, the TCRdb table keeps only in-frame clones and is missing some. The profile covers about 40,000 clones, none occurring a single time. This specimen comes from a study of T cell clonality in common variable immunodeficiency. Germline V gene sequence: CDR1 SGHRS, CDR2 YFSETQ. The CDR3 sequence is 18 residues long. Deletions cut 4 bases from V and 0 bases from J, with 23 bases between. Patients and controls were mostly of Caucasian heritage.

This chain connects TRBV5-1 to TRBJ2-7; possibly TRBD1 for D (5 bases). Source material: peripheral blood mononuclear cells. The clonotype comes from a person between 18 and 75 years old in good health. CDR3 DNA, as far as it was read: TGCGCCAGCAGCGGTAGCAGGGTAGGGTTACCGTTCTCCTACGAG. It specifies CASSGSRVGLPFSYE. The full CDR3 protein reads CASSGSRVGLPFSYEQYF.